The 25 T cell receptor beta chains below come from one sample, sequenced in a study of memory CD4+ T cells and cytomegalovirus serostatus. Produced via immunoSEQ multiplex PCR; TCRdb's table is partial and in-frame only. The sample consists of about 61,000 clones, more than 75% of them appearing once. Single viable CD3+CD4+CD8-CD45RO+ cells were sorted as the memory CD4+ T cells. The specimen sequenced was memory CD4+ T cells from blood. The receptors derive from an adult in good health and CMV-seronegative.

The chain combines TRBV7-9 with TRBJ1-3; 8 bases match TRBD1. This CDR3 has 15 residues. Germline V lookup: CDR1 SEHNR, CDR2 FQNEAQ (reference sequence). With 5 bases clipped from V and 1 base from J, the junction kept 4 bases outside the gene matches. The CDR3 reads CASSPWTGSGNTIYF. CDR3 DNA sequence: TGTGCCAGCAGCCCCTGGACAGGGTCTGGAAACACCATATATTTT.

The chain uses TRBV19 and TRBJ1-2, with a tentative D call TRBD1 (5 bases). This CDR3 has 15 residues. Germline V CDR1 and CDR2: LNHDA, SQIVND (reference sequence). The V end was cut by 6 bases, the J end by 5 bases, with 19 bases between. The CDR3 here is CASRSPAGNIYGYTF. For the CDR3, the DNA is TGTGCCAGTAGGAGCCCAGCAGGGAATATTTATGGCTACACCTTC.

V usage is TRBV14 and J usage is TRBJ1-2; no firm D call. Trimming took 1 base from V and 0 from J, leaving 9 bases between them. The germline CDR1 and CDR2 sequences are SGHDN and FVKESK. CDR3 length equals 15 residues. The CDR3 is CASSQGRATNYGYTF. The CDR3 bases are TGTGCCAGCAGCCAAGGTCGGGCAACTAACTATGGCTACACCTTC.

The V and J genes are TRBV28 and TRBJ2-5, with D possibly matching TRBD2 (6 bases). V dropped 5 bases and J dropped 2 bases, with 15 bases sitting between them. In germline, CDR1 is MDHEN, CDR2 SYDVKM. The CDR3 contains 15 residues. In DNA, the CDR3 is TGTGCCAGCAGTCCACGTGGCGGGGTACAAGAGACCCAGTACTTC. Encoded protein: CASSPRGGVQETQYF.

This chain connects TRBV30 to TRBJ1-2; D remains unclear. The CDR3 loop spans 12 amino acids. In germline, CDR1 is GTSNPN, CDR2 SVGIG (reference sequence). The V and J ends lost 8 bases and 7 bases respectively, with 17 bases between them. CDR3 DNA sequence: TGTGCCAGATACACGCTGCTCGGTGGCTACACCTTC. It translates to CARYTLLGGYTF.

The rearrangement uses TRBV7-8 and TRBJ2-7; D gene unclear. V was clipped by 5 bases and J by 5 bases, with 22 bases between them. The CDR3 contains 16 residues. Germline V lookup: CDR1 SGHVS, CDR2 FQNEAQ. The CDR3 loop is CASSNRRTGSGNEQYF. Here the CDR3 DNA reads TGTGCCAGCAGCAACAGACGGACGGGTTCTGGGAACGAGCAGTACTTC.

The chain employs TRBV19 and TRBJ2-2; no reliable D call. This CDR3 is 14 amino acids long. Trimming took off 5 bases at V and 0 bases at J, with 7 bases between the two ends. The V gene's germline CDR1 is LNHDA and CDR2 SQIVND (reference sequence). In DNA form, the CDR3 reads TGTGCCAGTAGTGTGTTTGCGAACACCGGGGAGCTGTTTTTT. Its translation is CASSVFANTGELFF.

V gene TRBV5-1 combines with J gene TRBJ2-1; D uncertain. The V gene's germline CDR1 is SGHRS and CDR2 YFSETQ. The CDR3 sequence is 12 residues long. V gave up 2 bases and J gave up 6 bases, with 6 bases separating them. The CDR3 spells CASSFGVNEQFF. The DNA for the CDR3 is TGCGCCAGCAGCTTTGGCGTCAATGAGCAGTTCTTC. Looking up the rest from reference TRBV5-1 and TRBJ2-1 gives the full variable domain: KAGVTQTPRYLIKTRGQQVTLSCSPISGHRSVSWYQQTPGQGLQFLFEYFSETQRNKGNFPGRFSGRQFSNSRSEMNVSTLELGDSALYLCASSFGVNEQFFGPGTRLTVL.

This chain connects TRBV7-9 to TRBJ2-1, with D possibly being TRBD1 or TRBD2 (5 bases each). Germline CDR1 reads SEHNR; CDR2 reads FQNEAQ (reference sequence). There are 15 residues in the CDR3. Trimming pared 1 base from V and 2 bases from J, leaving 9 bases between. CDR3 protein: CASSLGGATYNEQFF. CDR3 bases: TGTGCCAGCAGCTTAGGAGGGGCTACCTACAATGAGCAGTTCTTC.

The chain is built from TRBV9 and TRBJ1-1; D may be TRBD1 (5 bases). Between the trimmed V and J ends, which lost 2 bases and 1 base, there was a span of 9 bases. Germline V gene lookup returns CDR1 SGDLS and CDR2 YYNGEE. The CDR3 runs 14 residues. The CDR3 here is CASSVGTGNTEAFF. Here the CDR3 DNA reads TGTGCCAGCAGCGTGGGGACGGGGAACACTGAAGCTTTCTTT.

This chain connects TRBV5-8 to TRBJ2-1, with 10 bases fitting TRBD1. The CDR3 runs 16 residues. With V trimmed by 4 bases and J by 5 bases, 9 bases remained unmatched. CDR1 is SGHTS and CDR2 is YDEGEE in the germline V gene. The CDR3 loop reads CASSPGLGTGDNEQFF. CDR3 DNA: TGTGCCAGCAGCCCCGGGCTCGGGACAGGGGACAATGAGCAGTTCTTC.

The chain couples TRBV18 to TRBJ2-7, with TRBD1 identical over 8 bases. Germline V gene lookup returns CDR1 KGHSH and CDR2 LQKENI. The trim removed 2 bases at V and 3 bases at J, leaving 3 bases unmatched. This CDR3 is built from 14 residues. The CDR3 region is CASSPTGTGYEQYF. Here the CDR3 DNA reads TGTGCCAGCTCACCAACCGGGACAGGCTACGAGCAGTACTTC.

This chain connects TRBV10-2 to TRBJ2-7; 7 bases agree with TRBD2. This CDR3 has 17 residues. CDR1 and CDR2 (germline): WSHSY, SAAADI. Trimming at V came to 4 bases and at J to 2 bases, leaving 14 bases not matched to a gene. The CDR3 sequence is CASSGGGILAAAYEQYF. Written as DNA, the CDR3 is TGCGCCAGCAGTGGGGGGGGAATTCTAGCGGCAGCCTACGAGCAGTACTTC.

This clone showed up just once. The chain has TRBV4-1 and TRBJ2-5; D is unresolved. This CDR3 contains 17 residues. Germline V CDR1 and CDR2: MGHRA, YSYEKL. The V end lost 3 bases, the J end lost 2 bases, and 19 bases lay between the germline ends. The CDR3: CASSHSWGFPQQETQYF. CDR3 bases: TGCGCCAGCAGCCATTCCTGGGGTTTCCCCCAACAAGAGACCCAGTACTTC.

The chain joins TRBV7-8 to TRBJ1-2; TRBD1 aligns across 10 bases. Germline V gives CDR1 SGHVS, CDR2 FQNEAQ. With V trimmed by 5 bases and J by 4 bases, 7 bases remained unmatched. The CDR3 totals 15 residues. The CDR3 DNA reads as TGTGCCAGCAGCCGTGACAGGGGGCGCGCCTATGGCTACACCTTC. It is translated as CASSRDRGRAYGYTF.

The CDR3 DNA follows: TGCAGTGCTAGGGGAAGATACGAGCAGTACTTC. This sequence encodes CSARGRYEQYF. This chain links TRBV20-1 with TRBJ2-7, with D unclear. The CDR3 extends over 11 amino acids. CDR1 and CDR2 from the germline V gene are DFQATT and SNEGSKA (reference sequence). With 3 bases removed from V and 4 bases from J, the gap between germline ends came to 7 bases.

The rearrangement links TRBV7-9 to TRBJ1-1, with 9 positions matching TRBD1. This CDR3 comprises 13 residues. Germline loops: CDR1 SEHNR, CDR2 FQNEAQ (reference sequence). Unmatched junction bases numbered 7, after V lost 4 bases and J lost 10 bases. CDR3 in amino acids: CASSSYTGGRAFF. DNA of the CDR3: TGTGCCAGCAGCTCCTATACAGGGGGCAGAGCTTTCTTT.

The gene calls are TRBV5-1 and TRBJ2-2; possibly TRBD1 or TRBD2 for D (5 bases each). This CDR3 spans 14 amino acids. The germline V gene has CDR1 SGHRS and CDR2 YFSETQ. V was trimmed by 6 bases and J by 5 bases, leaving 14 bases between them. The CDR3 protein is CASIQGGGTGELFF. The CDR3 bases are TGCGCCAGCATTCAGGGTGGCGGGACCGGGGAGCTGTTTTTT.

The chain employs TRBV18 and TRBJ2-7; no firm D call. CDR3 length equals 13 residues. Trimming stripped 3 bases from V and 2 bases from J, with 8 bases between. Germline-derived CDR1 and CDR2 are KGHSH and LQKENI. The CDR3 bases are TGTGCCAGCTCACCCGACTTGACCTACGAGCAGTACTTC. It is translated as CASSPDLTYEQYF.

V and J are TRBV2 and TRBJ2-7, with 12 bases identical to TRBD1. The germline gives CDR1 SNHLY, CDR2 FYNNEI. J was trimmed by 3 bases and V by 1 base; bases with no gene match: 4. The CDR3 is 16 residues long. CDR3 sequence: CASSEVGQGAVYEQYF. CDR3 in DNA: TGTGCCAGCAGTGAAGTGGGACAGGGGGCGGTCTACGAGCAGTACTTC.

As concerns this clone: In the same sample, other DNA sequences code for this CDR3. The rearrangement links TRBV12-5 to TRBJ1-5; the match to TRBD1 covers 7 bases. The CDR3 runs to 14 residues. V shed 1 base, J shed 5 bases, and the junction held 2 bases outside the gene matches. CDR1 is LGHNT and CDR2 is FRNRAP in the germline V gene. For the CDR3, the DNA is TGTGCTAGTGGTTTGGGAACAGGGGATCAGCCCCAGCATTTT. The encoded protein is CASGLGTGDQPQHF.

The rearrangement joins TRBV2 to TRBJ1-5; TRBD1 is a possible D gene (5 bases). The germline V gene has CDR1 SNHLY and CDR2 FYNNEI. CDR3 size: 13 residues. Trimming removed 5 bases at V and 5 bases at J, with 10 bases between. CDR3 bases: TGTGCCAGCAGTTTAGGGGTGGATCAGCCCCAGCATTTT. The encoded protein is CASSLGVDQPQHF.

The CDR3 DNA is TGTGCCAGCAGTGTGAGGGGAACTAATGAAAAACTGTTTTTT. This sequence encodes CASSVRGTNEKLFF. The chain uses TRBV6-1 and TRBJ1-4, with a possible D match to TRBD1 (5 bases). Germline V gives CDR1 MNHNS, CDR2 SASEGT. V dropped 4 bases and J dropped 1 base, with 7 bases sitting between them. The CDR3 contains 14 residues.

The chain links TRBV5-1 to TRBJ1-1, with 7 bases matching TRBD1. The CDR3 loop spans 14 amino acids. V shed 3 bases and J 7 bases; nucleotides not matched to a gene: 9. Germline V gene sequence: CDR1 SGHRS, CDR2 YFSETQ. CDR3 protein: CASSSGGTALEAFF. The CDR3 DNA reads TGCGCCAGCAGCTCCGGTGGGACAGCGCTTGAAGCTTTCTTT.

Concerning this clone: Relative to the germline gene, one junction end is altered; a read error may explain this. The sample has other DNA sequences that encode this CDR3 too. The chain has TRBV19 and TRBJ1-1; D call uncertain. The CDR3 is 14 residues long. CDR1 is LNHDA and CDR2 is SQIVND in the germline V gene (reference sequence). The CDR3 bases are TGTGCCAGTAGTAAGCAGGCGGGGAACACTGAAGCTTTTTTT. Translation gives CASSKQAGNTEAFF.